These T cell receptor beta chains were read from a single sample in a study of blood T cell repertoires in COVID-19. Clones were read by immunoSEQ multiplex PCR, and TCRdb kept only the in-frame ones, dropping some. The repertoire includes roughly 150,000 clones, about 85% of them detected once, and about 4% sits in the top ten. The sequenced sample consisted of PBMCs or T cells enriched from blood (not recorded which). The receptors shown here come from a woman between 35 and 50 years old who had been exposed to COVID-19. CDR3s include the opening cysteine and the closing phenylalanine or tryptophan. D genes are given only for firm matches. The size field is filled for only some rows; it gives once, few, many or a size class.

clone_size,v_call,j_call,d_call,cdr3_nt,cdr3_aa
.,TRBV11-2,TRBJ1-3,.,TGTGCCAGCAGCTTAGATCACAGCTCTGGAAACACCATATATTTT,CASSLDHSSGNTIYF
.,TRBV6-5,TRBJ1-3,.,TGTGCCAGCAGTACTCGGGGAGGGGGAAGGAACACCATATATTTT,CASSTRGGGRNTIYF
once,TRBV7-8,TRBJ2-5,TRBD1,TGTGCCAGCAGCCGGGACAGGGGGACGAAGACCCAGTACTTC,CASSRDRGTKTQYF
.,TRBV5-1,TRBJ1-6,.,TGCGCCAGCAGCCCGATGGACAGTAGCTCCTATAATTCACCCCTCCACTTT,CASSPMDSSSYNSPLHF
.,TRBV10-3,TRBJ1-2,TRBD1,TGTGCCATCACCCCGGACAGGAACTATGGCTACACCTTC,CAITPDRNYGYTF
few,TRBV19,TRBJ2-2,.,TGTGCCAGTAGTATCCTAGCGCCCGGGGGGGAGCTGTTTTTT,CASSILAPGGELFF
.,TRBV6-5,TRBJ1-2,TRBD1,TGTGCCAGCAGAAGACAGGGGAACTATGGCTACACCTTC,CASRRQGNYGYTF
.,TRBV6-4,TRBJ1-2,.,TGTGCCAGCAGTGACTCGGAGGACAGCCCCTTAGGCTACACCTTC,CASSDSEDSPLGYTF
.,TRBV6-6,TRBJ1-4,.,TGTGCCAGCAGCCCGGGTCGTGAAAAACTGTTTTTT,CASSPGREKLFF
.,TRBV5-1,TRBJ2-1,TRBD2,TGCGCCACCAGGGGACTAGCGGGGGCCGGGGGGTACAATGAGCAGTTCTTC,CATRGLAGAGGYNEQFF
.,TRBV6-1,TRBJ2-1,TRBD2,TGTGCCAGCAGTGCCCTGGTAGCGGGGGGTTACAATGAGCAGTTCTTC,CASSALVAGGYNEQFF
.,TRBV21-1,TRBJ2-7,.,TGTGCCGCAACAGGGTGGCGGGAGTATCGGACCTACGAGCAGTACTTC,CAATGWREYRTYEQYF
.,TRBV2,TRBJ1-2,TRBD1,TGTGCCAGCATCCACAGGGGGGCCTATGGCTACACCTTC,CASIHRGAYGYTF
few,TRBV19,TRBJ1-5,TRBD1,TGTGCCAGTAGTATAGTCGGGACAGCAGGCCAGCCCCAGCATTTT,CASSIVGTAGQPQHF
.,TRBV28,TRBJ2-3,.,TGTGCCAGCAGTCGCACCTCTAGCGTCACAGATACGCAGTATTTT,CASSRTSSVTDTQYF
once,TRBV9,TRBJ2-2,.,TGTGCCAGCAGCGTTGGGGCTCCATCGACCGGGGAGCTGTTTTTT,CASSVGAPSTGELFF
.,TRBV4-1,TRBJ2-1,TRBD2,TGCGCCAGCAGCCAATTTGGACTAGCCTACAATGAGCAGTTCTTC,CASSQFGLAYNEQFF
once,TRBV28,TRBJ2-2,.,TGTGCCAGCAGCGCGGCCACAGGGGAGGCCGGGGAGCTGTTTTTT,CASSAATGEAGELFF
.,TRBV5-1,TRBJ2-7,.,TGCGCCAGCAGTCAGGGGAGTGTCTCCTACGAGCAGTACTTC,CASSQGSVSYEQYF
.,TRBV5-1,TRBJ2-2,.,TGCGCCAGCAGCTTACAGGGTGCCGGGGAGCTGTTTTTT,CASSLQGAGELFF
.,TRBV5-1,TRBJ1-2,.,TGCGCCAGCAGCCCTACAGGGATACCCAACTATGGCTACACCTTC,CASSPTGIPNYGYTF
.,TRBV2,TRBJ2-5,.,TGTGCCGGGTCGGGGGAGGTATTAGAGACCCAGTACTTC,CAGSGEVLETQYF
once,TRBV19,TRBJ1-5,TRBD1,TGTGCCAGCTCCAATAGGGGGACAGGTCCCCCTATGAGCAATCAGCCCCAGCATTTT,CASSNRGTGPPMSNQPQHF
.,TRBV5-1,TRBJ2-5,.,TGCGCCAGCAGCTTGGGGTCGACAGAAGAGACCCAGTACTTC,CASSLGSTEETQYF
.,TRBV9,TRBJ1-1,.,TGTGCCAGCGCGATCACTAACAGGGAAATCATGAACACTGAAGCTTTCTTT,CASAITNREIMNTEAFF
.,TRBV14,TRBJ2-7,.,TGTGCCAGCAGCCGGCCTCGCGGTGAGCAGTACTTC,CASSRPRGEQYF
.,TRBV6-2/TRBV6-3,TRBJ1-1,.,TGTGCCAGCAGTTTAGACACCGGAATGAACACTGAAGCTTTCTTT,CASSLDTGMNTEAFF
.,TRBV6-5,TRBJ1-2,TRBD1,TGTGCCAGCAGTTCCTGGACAGGACCCAACTATGGCTACACCTTC,CASSSWTGPNYGYTF
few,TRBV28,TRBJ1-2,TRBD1,TGTGCCAGCAGTTCAGGGACAGCTTATGGCTACACCTTC,CASSSGTAYGYTF
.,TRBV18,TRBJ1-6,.,TGTGCCAGCTCACTTTCAGCGGACGCCTTTAATTCACCCCTCCACTTT,CASSLSADAFNSPLHF
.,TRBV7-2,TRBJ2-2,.,TGTGCCAGCAGCTTACGGGCGGGGACCGCGAACACCGGGGAGCTGTTTTTT,CASSLRAGTANTGELFF
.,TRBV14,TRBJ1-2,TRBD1,TGTGCCAGCAGCCTTGGGACAGGACATGGCTACACCTTC,CASSLGTGHGYTF
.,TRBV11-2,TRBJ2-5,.,TGTGCCAGCACCCTTGATCGGGGGAGCCTCCAAGAGACCCAGTACTTC,CASTLDRGSLQETQYF
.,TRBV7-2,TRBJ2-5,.,TGTGCCAGCAGCTTAGTAAACGGGAGGACAGACCAAGAGACCCAGTACTTC,CASSLVNGRTDQETQYF
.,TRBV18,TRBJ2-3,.,TGTGCCAGCTCACCAGGAGGGTTGGATACGCAGTATTTT,CASSPGGLDTQYF
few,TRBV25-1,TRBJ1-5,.,TGTGCCAGCAGTCACGTGCCGGGACAAAATCAGCCCCAGCATTTT,CASSHVPGQNQPQHF
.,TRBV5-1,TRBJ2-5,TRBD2,TGCGCCAGCAGCTTGGAGAGGCGGGAGGGTGAGACCCAGTACTTC,CASSLERREGETQYF
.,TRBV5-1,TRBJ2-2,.,TGCGCCAGCAGCTCTTCTAGCGTTACCGGGGAGCTGTTTTTT,CASSSSSVTGELFF
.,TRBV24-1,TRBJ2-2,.,TGTGCCACCAGTGATTCTCCGGTCAGCGACACCGGGGAGCTGTTTTTT,CATSDSPVSDTGELFF
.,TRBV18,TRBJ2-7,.,TGTGCCAGCTCACCACAGGGGCAGGAGCAGTACTTC,CASSPQGQEQYF
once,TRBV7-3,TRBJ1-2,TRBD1,TGTGCCAGCAGCTCAGACAGGGTCTATGGCTACACCTTC,CASSSDRVYGYTF
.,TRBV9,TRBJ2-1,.,TGTGCCAGCAGCGTAGTTAGCGGTGACAATGAGCAGTTCTTC,CASSVVSGDNEQFF
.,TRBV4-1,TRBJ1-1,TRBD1,TGCGCCAGCAGCCGCTCATCGACAGGGGTTGTCACTGAAGCTTTCTTT,CASSRSSTGVVTEAFF
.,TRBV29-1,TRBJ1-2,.,TGCAGCGCCCTCCCCCGGACAGCTAACTATGGCTACACCTTC,CSALPRTANYGYTF
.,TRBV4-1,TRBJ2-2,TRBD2,TGCGCCAGCAGCCAAGGAATAGCGGGAGGCACCGGGGAGCTGTTTTTT,CASSQGIAGGTGELFF
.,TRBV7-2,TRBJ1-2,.,TGTGCCAGCAGCTCCTACTTAGATGATGGCTACACCTTC,CASSSYLDDGYTF
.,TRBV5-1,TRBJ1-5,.,TGCGCCAGCAGGAGGGATAACAATCAGCCCCAGCATTTT,CASRRDNNQPQHF
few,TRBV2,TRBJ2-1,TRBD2,TGTGCCAGCAGGGGAGCGGGGGGTAATGAGCAGTTCTTC,CASRGAGGNEQFF
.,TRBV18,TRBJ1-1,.,TGTGCCAGCTCACGAGGGGACTTGGGGACTGAAGCTTTCTTT,CASSRGDLGTEAFF
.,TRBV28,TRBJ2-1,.,TGTGCCAGCAGTGAATGGGGGCCTAGCAATGAGCAGTTCTTC,CASSEWGPSNEQFF
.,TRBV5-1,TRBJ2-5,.,TGCGCCAGCAGCCCAGAGGACAGACTCCGGGGAGAGACCCAGTACTTC,CASSPEDRLRGETQYF
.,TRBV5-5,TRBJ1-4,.,TGTGCCAGCAGCTTGAACTTGGACATTAGTAGAAAACTGTTTTTT,CASSLNLDISRKLFF
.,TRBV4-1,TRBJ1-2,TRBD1,TGCGCCAGCAGCCAAGATCAATGGGTCCAGGACAGGGGTGTCGGCTACACCTTC,CASSQDQWVQDRGVGYTF
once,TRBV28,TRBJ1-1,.,TGTGCCAGCAGTTTAAGGTCGGACGGTAGCGCTGAAGCTTTCTTT,CASSLRSDGSAEAFF